This TCR beta chain was captured by sequencing in a study of blood T cell repertoires in COVID-19. Looking at the study overall: Spain, Italy and the United States supplied samples that represented acute and convalescent COVID-19.

CDR3 length: 14 residues. As originally analysed: Researchers report that nucleated cell counts were estimated from reference gene primer amplification. TCRdb keeps only in-frame clones here, not all; method: immunoSEQ multiplex PCR. D and trimming were read from the DNA, whereas the V and J calls and clone size are those reported in that table. The sample shows over 150,000 clones, over 70% of them seen only once. The chain couples TRBV21-1 to TRBJ2-7; the D call of TRBD2 is as the table states it, not checked on the DNA. TRBV21-1 is a listed pseudogene. This clonotype was sampled from a woman aged 35 to 49 with COVID-19, enrolled during active disease. Sequenced sample: peripheral blood. CDR3 bases: TGTGCCAGCAGCCGGAGTCAGACCAACTACGAGCAGTACTTC. Translating it yields CASSRSQTNYEQYF.